This T cell receptor beta chain was captured in a study of CD8 T cells in ankylosing spondylitis. Study-level findings and limits: As reported, disease-linked clones showed significant enrichment in matched ankylosing spondylitis synovial fluid. A motif in TCR beta, a set of eight or nine highly homologous variants, appeared characteristic of ankylosing spondylitis blood. Disease-linked clones displayed a CD8+ phenotype and appeared relatively rarely in peripheral blood.

Scientists made TCR beta libraries using quantitative 5'-RACE with molecular barcodes. TCRdb analysed the 5' RACE reads with MiXCR anew, one entry per CDR3 protein. Among hundreds of thousands of distinct CDR3 sequences listed, around 19% were seen once. V lost 4 bases to trimming and J lost 4 bases, with 12 bases between them. The germline CDR1 and CDR2 sequences are SGHRS and YFSETQ. The CDR3 has 14 amino acids. With respect to this clonotype: Its cognate antigen is unknown.

This chain connects TRBV5-1 to TRBJ2-1; weak D call: TRBD1 (6 bases). Sequencing was done on a sample of blood, either unsorted or a sorted T cell fraction (not recorded which). The receptor comes from a male donor with ankylosing spondylitis or in good health (not recorded which). The CDR3 reads CASSKETGYNEQFF. The DNA for the CDR3 is TGCGCCAGCAGCAAAGAGACAGGATACAATGAGCAGTTCTTC.